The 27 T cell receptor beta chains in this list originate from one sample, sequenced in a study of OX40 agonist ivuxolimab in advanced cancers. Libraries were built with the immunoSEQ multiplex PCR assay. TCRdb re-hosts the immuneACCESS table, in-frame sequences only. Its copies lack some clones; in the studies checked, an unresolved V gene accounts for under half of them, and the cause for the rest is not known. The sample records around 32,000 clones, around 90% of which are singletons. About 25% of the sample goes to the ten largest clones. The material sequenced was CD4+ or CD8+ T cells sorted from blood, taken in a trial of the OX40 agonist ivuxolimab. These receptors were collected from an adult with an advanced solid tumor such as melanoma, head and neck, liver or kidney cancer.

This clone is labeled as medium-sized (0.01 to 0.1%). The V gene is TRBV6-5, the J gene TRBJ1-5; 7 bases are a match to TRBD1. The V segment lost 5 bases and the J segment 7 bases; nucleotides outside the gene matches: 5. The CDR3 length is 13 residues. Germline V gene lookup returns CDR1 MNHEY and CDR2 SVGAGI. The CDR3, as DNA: TGTGCCAGCAGTGCTCAGGGGGGACAGCCCCAGCATTTT. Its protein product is CASSAQGGQPQHF.

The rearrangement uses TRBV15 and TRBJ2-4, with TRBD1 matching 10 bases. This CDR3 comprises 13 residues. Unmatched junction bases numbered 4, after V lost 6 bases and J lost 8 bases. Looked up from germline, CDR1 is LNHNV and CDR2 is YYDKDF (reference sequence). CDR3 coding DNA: TGTGCCACCAGGCCGGGACAGGGGCACATTCAGTACTTC. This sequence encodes CATRPGQGHIQYF.

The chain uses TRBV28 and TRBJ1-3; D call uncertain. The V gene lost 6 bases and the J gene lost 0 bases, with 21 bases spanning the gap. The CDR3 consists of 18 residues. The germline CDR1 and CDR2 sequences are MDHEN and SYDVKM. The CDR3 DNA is TGTGCCAGCAGCCGAAGTCTTGGTGGCACCAGCTCTGGAAACACCATATATTTT. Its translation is CASSRSLGGTSSGNTIYF.

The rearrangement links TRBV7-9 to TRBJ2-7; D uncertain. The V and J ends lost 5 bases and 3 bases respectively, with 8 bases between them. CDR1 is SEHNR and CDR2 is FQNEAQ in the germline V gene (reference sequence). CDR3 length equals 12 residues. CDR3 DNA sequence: TGTGCCAGCAGCAACGATAACTACGAGCAGTACTTC. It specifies CASSNDNYEQYF.

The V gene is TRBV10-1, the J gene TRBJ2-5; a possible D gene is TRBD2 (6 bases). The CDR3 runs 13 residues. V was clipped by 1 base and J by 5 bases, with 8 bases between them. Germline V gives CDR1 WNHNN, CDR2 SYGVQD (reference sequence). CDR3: CASSEFLAETQYF. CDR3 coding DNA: TGCGCCAGCAGTGAGTTTCTAGCGGAGACCCAGTACTTC.

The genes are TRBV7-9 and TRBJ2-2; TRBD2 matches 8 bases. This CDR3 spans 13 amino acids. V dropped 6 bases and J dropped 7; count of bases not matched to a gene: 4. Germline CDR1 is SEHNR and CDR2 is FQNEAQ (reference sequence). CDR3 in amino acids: CASRERENGELFF. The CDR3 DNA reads TGTGCCAGCAGGGAGCGGGAGAACGGGGAGCTGTTTTTT. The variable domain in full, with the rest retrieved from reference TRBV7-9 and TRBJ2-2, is DTGVSQNPRHKITKRGQNVTFRCDPISEHNRLYWYRQTLGQGPEFLTYFQNEAQLEKSRLLSDRFSAERPKGSFSTLEIQRTEQGDSAMYLCASRERENGELFFGEGSRLTVL.

CDR3 DNA: TGTGCCAGCAGCTTAAATAGTGGAGTGGGGGGCTACGAGCAGTACTTC. This codes for CASSLNSGVGGYEQYF. V is TRBV7-8 and J is TRBJ2-7, with a possible D match to TRBD2 (6 bases). CDR1 SGHVS and CDR2 FQNEAQ come from the germline V gene. This CDR3 is 16 amino acids long. The V end was cut by 2 bases, the J end by 3 bases, with 17 bases between.

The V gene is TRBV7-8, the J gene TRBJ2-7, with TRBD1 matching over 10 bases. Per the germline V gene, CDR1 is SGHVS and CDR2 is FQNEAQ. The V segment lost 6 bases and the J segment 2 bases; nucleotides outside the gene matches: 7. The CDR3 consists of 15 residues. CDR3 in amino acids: CASRRPGTGAYEQYF. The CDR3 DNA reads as TGTGCCAGCAGGCGACCCGGGACAGGGGCCTACGAGCAGTACTTC.

The CDR3 here is CAWSSPGTRGPVWQYF. The CDR3 coding sequence is TGTGCCTGGAGTTCCCCAGGGACCCGAGGACCGGTATGGCAGTACTTC. This sequence joins TRBV30 and TRBJ2-5, with D possibly being TRBD1 or TRBD2 (5 bases each). The germline CDR1 and CDR2 sequences are GTSNPN and SVGIG (reference sequence). The CDR3 runs 16 residues. V was clipped by 2 bases and J by 11 bases, with 27 bases between them. The entire variable domain, with the rest obtained from reference TRBV30 and TRBJ2-5, is as follows: SQTIHQWPATLVQPVGSPLSLECTVEGTSNPNLYWYRQAAGRGLQLLFYSVGIGQISSEVPQNLSASRPQDRQFILSSKKLLLSDSGFYLCAWSSPGTRGPVWQYFGPGTRLLVL.

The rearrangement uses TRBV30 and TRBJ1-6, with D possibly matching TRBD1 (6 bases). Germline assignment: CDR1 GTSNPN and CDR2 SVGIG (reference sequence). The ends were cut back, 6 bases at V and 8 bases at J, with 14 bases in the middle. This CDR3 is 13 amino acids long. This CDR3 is CACSVQGYSPLHF. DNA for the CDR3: TGTGCCTGTTCGGTGCAGGGGTATTCACCCCTCCACTTT.

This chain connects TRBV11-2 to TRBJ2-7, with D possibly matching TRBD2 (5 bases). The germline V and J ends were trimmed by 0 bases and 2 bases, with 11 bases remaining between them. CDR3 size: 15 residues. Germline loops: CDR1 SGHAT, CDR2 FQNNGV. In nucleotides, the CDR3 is TGTGCCAGCAGCTTAGATCTAGGAGGTGCCTACGAGCAGTACTTC. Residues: CASSLDLGGAYEQYF.

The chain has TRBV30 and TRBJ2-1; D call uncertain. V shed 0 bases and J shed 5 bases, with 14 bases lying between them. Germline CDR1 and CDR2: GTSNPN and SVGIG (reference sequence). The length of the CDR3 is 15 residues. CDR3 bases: TGTGCCTGGAGTGTAATGGCGGTTGGCCACAATGAGCAGTTCTTC. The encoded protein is CAWSVMAVGHNEQFF.

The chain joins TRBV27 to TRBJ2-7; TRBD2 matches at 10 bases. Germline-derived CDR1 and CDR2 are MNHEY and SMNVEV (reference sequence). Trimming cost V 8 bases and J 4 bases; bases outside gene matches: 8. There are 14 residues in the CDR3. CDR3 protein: CASSGSGGFYEQYF. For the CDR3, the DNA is TGTGCCAGCTCGGGTAGCGGGGGGTTTTACGAGCAGTACTTC.

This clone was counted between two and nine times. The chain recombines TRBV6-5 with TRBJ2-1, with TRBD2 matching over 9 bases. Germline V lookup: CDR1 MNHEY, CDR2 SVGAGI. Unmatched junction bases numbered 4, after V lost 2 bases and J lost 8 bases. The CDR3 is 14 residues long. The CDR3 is CASSYGGGGYEQFF. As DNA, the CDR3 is TGTGCCAGCAGTTACGGCGGGGGGGGCTATGAGCAGTTCTTC.

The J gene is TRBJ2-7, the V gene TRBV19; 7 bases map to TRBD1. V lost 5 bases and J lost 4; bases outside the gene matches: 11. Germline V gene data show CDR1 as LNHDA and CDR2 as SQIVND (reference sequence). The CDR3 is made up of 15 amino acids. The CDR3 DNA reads TGTGCCAGTAGTGTTGGGTCGGGACAGTCTTACGAGCAGTACTTC. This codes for CASSVGSGQSYEQYF.

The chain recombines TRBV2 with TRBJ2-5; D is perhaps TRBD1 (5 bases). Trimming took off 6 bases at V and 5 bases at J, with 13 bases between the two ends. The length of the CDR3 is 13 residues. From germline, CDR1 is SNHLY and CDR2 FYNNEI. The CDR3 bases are TGTGCCAGCAGGCAGGGCCGGCGGGAGACCCAGTACTTC. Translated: CASRQGRRETQYF.

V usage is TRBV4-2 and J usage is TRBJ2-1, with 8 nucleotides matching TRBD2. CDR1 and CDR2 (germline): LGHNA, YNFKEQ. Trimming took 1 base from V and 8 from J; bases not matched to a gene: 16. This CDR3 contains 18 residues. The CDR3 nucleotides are TGTGCCAGCAGCCAAGGGGCCCTCGGACTAGCCGTCGGGGATGAGCAGTTCTTC. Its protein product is CASSQGALGLAVGDEQFF.

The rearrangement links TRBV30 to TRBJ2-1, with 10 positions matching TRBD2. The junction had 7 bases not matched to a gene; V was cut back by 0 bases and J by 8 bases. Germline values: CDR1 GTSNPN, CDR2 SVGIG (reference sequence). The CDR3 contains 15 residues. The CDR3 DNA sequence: TGTGCCTGGAGTGTATTAGCGGGAGGAACCGATGAGCAGTTCTTC. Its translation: CAWSVLAGGTDEQFF.

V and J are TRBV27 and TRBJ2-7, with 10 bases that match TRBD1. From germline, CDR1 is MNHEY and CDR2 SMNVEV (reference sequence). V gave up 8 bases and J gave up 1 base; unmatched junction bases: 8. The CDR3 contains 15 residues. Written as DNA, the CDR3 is TGTGCCAGCTCCTTGGCGGGACAGGGGTCCTACGAGCAGTACTTC. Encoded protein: CASSLAGQGSYEQYF.

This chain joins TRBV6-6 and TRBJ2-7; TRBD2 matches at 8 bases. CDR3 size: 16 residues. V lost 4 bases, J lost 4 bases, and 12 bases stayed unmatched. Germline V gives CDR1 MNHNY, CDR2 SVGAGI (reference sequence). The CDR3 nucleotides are TGTGCCAGCAGTTTCGCCCGCGGGGGGTCCTATTACGAGCAGTACTTC. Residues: CASSFARGGSYYEQYF.

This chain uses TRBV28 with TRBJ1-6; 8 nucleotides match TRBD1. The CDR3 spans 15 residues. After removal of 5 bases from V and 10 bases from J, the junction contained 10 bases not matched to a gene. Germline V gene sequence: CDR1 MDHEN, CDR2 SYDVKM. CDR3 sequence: CASSPGGQGISPLHF. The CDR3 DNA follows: TGTGCCAGCAGTCCCGGAGGACAGGGAATCTCACCCCTCCACTTT.

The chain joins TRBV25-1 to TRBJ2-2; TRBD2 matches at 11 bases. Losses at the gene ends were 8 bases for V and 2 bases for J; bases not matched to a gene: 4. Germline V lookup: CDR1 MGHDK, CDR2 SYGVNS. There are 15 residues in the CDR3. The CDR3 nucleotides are TGTGCCAGCGGGAGACTAGCGGGAAACACCGGGGAGCTGTTTTTT. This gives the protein CASGRLAGNTGELFF.

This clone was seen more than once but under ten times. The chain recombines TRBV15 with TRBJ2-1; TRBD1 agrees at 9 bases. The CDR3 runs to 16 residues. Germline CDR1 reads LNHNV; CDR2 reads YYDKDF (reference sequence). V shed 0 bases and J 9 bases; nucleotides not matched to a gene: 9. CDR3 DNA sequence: TGTGCCACCAGCAGAGATAAAGGGACAGGGTATACTGAGCAGTTCTTC. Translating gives CATSRDKGTGYTEQFF.

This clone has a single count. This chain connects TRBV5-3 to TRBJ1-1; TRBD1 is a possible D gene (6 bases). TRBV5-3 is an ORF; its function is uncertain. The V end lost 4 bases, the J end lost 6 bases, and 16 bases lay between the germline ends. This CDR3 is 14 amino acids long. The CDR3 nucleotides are TGTGCCAGAAGCGGGGACAAAGGTTCGGCTGAAGCTTTCTTT. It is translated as CARSGDKGSAEAFF.

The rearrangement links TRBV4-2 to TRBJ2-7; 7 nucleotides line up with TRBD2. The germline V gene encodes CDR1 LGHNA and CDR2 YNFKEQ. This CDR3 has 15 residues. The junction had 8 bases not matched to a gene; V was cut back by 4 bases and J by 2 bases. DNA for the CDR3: TGTGCCAGCAGCCCCGAGGCTAGCGGAACCTACGAGCAGTACTTC. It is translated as CASSPEASGTYEQYF.

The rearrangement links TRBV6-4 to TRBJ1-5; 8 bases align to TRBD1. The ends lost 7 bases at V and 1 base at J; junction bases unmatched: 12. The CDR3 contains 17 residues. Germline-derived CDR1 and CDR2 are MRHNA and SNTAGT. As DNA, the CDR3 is TGTGCCAGCACTCTCGGGCGGGACAGGTTAAGCAATCAGCCCCAGCATTTT. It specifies CASTLGRDRLSNQPQHF.

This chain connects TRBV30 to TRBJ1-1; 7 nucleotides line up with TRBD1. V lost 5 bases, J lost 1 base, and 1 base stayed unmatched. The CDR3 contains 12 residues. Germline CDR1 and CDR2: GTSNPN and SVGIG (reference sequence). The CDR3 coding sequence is TGTGCCTGGTCAGGGGGGAACACTGAAGCTTTCTTT. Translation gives CAWSGGNTEAFF.